Reported below is one T cell receptor (beta chain). Its antigen is unknown. Base qualities were left out, and no much larger clone turns up one base away. This sample is drawn from a study of cytomegalovirus exposure and HLA in healthy donors (TCRdb year 2017). Regarding the complete study: An earlier analysis of roughly 500 of the donors reported about 280 Gb of sequence data and 90 million to 120 million unique TCR beta sequences obtained from around 190 million T cells. Approximately 310 gigabases of sequencing data and some 85 million unique TCR sequences were included in an early release covering roughly 600 HLA-typed donors. Among the roughly 370 genotyped donors, approximately 82% belonged to the genetic ancestry cluster associated with self-reported Caucasian donors. The study aimed to test whether signatures of past pathogen exposure could be identified by cataloging public T cell receptors. The study profiled the T cell repertoires of about 720 subjects by immunosequencing and related them to cytomegalovirus serostatus. Along with the approximately 650-subject first cohort, a separate validation cohort of approximately 110 different subjects was used. To predict cytomegalovirus infection status, the study combined high-throughput TCR immunosequencing, statistical association of individual TCRs with disease status, and machine learning. A later analysis re-analyzed previously published TCR beta repertoires from 500 to 700 donors and added high-resolution HLA genotyping to study TCR occurrence patterns. Rather than using new phenotypic data, the later analysis identified candidate immune exposures from TCR beta sequences and from how often those sequences occurred across donors. An earlier analysis of approximately 640 of the donors applied high-throughput TCR beta sequencing to assess whether each TCR beta V gene segment acted as functional or pseudogenic. Alongside the repertoire data, information on donor age, sex, ethnicity and CMV serostatus was compiled. A later genetic analysis used genome-wide SNP genotypes for about 65% of the 666 donors, treating that subset as a discovery cohort. All discovery cohort repertoires had been generated on a single sequencing platform. HLA typing included class I and class II loci at four-digit resolution. Typing coverage varied by locus: roughly 620-640 donors for A, B, C, DRB1 and DQB1; roughly 510 for DQA1; over 600 for DPA1; more than 450 for DPB1. Four or five DR-DQ haplotypes were handled as single units for association and clustering because linkage in the cohort was strong. Across around 400 genotyped donors of the cohort, an average of roughly 250,000 unique TCR beta nucleotide sequences per donor were sequenced, and approximately 19% of those sequences were non-productive. The paper's findings and limits, for the study overall: The authors suggested that the approach could potentially be generalized to other disease states and immunological phenotypes. A few of the identified cytomegalovirus-associated TCR beta chains were confirmed in vitro to be specific for cytomegalovirus antigens. The earlier analysis of 450 to 700 of the donors excluded 15 to 20 rarely observed V segments, including chromosome 9 orphons, because counts were too low. A later analysis found that TCR association rates varied across HLA loci, with DRB1 alleles showing the most associated TCRs and HLA-C alleles the fewest. A cluster of highly shared sequence variants was judged likely to be a technical artifact of the sequencing pipeline. The presence/absence analyses assumed that sequencing depth was roughly uniform across donors, and that assumption may not be true. Because some donors lacked HLA typing at each locus, the association tests relied only on the typed subset. A total of fewer than 200 TCR beta chains were listed by the study as associated with cytomegalovirus. Compared with the approximately 670-donor mean, donors in an Asian-associated ancestry cluster had fewer N-insertions in productive TCRs, according to a later genetic analysis. A later analysis reported that several top co-occurrence clusters appeared linked to parvovirus B19, influenza, CMV and Epstein-Barr virus. In an earlier analysis of under 600 of the donors, most TCR beta V segments were observed in productive rearrangements about 87% or about 30% of the time, broadly matching IMGT annotations. In this cohort, only TCR beta chains were sequenced, and detectable features were limited by the absence of alpha or paired-chain data. Linkage disequilibrium might explain the correlated functional status among segregating V segments, but an unknown experimental factor could not be excluded. Most TCR sequences were observed very rarely across donors, whereas some public TCRs were present in many individuals. A later genetic analysis associated a missense DCLRE1C variant with V-gene and J-gene trimming of TCR beta chains, and an independent cohort replicated the association. The classifier was reported to diagnose cytomegalovirus status with high specificity and sensitivity in both the original and validation cohorts. Because the 87-base-pair reads could not distinguish some IMGT-functional V segments, including TRBV6-2 and TRBV6-3, those segments were excluded. When HLA alleles, especially DR and DQ, strongly co-occurred, attributing TCR associations to individual alleles was difficult. A further reported finding was that TCR beta sequences accurately predicted the HLA-A and HLA-B alleles for most subjects in the first cohort. Compared with equally common non-associated chains, HLA-associated TCR beta chains in a later analysis were more clonally expanded and had lower generation probabilities. Most CMV-associated TCR beta chains appeared to be HLA-restricted in a later analysis, and the HLA associations seemed to be driven largely by CMV exposure. At a false discovery rate of 0.05, a later analysis linked 15,000 to 20,000 TCR beta sequences to specific HLA alleles. For the cohort, immune exposure information was limited to CMV serostatus.

The protocol used for the library was the immunoSEQ multiplex PCR assay. For the multiplex PCR, a mixture combining 60 forward primers for TCR Vbeta segments and 13 reverse primers for TCR Jbeta segments was used. Amplification of the CDR3 region of rearranged TCR beta genes was performed with a multiplex PCR assay on genomic DNA. The amplified TCR beta libraries were sequenced on the Illumina HiSeq System as 87-base-pair reads. Under the source paper's analysis protocol: Across the 700 or so repertoires, a later analysis counted some 80 million unique TCR beta chains, some 11 million of which were shared by at least two donors. Raw reads were error-corrected and collapsed into unique sequences with a nearest-neighbor algorithm that merged closely related sequences to remove PCR and sequencing errors. CDR3 sequences were aligned to IMGT reference sequences to assign V, D and J gene segments. For a sequence to be retained, a match of at least six nucleotides to both a V gene segment and a J gene segment was required. A rearrangement was called productive if the CDR3 had no stop codons and remained in frame with V and J, and every other rearrangement was called non-productive. CDR3 was defined according to IMGT convention as the region running from the second conserved V-encoded cysteine to the conserved J-encoded phenylalanine. Sequences without an unambiguous match to a single V gene segment were excluded from the earlier analysis of 587 of the donors. In an earlier analysis of 587 of the donors, V segments were called functional above 56.7% productive rearrangements and were called segregating when the between-donor standard deviation exceeded 5%. A statistical classification framework was built for diagnosing cytomegalovirus status from the catalog of TCR beta chain sequences. A later analysis assigned V and J genes by comparing TCR nucleotide sequences with IMGT/GENE-DB human TR gene sequences. A later analysis assigned CDR3 sequences and most-parsimonious VDJ recombination scenarios with the TCRdist pipeline. In a later analysis, each TCR beta chain was defined by its CDR3 amino acid sequence together with its V-gene family, and reads without a unique V-gene family were excluded. As a way to deal with suspected cross-contamination and a sequencing artifact, a later analysis dropped more than 500 nucleotide sequences that were highly shared and had low generation probability. In a later analysis, a clonal expansion index for each public chain was calculated from normalized within-repertoire ranks of inferred template counts. Generation probabilities in a later analysis came from a VDJ recombination model fitted to out-of-frame rearrangements, and those results were checked against IGoR. Hypergeometric tests were used in a later analysis to score TCR-TCR, TCR-HLA and TCR-CMV co-occurrence, with a repertoire-size bias correction applied to the TCR pairs. In a later analysis, false discovery rates were estimated by permuting HLA or CMV assignments 20 times. A later analysis grouped co-occurring TCRs with DBSCAN, adding TCRdist sequence similarity when clustering within HLA-allele-positive subsets. Repertoires with fewer than 30,000 or more than 120,000 public chains, plus five repertoires with anomalous nucleotide sharing, were excluded from co-occurrence clustering. Here the immuneACCESS table is served through TCRdb, limited to in-frame sequences with V and J called. Missing clones are a known gap in these copies; in checked studies unresolved V genes cover under half, and the rest lacks a known reason. V and J calls and clone size are given by that table; D and trimming were obtained from the DNA. A total of 150,000 to 200,000 clones appear in this sample, about 80% of them only once. The ten largest clones take up around 2.1% of the sample.

The germline V gene encodes CDR1 LGHNA and CDR2 YSLEER. The CDR3 has 15 amino acids, counting the end cysteine and phenylalanine. Only the CDR3 DNA stays, 45 bases, in frame from base 1. The junction carries 13 bases between V and J, which are trimmed by 2 bases and 3 bases respectively. The cohort consisted of 670 or so healthy bone marrow donors. At the time of sampling, every cohort member was nominally healthy, though immune exposures that went unrecorded were likely present. The donor tested CMV seropositive, placing the donor among the 290 or so seropositive members of the cohort. Every donor gave a peripheral blood sample, and the peripheral blood mononuclear cells from that sample were used for TCR beta sequencing. Genomic DNA extraction from the blood cell samples was performed with the Qiagen DNeasy Blood Extraction Kit.

Sequenced sample: PBMCs. The source is a woman aged 18 to 35 in good health and CMV-seropositive. Recombination linked TRBV4-3 to TRBJ2-5; TRBD1 is perhaps the D gene, given 5 matching bases. The sequenced DNA: TGCGCCAGCAGCCAAAAGTGGGGCGGAGAAGAGACCCAGTACTTC. This codes for CASSQKWGGEETQYF.